This is a list of T cell receptor beta chains from one sample in a study of T cell responses to AZD1222 COVID-19 vaccine. Sequencing was performed with immunoSEQ multiplex PCR; in TCRdb, only in-frame clones are kept and a portion is missing. This sample has fewer than 85,000 clones, with around 89% found just once. The sequences come from peripheral blood, collected on day 0 of AZD1222 vaccination. The receptor source for this set is an adult in good health. Each CDR3 is given with its conserved first and last residue. A D gene is named only where the DNA matches it firmly. The listing skips clone size in some rows; elsewhere it reads once, few, many or a size class.

TRBV7-2	15	-	TRBD2	TRBJ2-7	TGTGCCAGCAGCTTGGGACTAGCGGGAGTGTACGAGCAGTACTTC	CASSLGLAGVYEQYF
TRBV2	14	-	TRBD2	TRBJ2-1	TGTGCCAGCGAGAGGAGCGGGAGCCCCAGTGAGCAGTTCTTC	CASERSGSPSEQFF
TRBV5-3	13	-	TRBD1	TRBJ2-7	TGTGCCAGAAGTTGTTCAGGGGGCGACGAGCAGTACTTC	CARSCSGGDEQYF
TRBV28	17	-	-	TRBJ1-5	TGTGCCAGCAGTTCGTCCGCCCAGGGTGGGGGCAATCAGCCCCAGCATTTT	CASSSSAQGGGNQPQHF
TRBV6-5	14	-	TRBD1	TRBJ2-7	TGTGCCAGCAGTCAGACAGGGAACTCCTACGAGCAGTACTTC	CASSQTGNSYEQYF
TRBV2	15	-	-	TRBJ1-6	TGTGCCAGCAGTAGACGGACAGTGGTGGATTCACCCCTCCACTTT	CASSRRTVVDSPLHF
TRBV5-4	16	-	TRBD2	TRBJ2-3	TGTGCCAGCAGCCCGGGGACTAGCCGGCGCGCAGATACGCAGTATTTT	CASSPGTSRRADTQYF
TRBV9	13	-	-	TRBJ2-7	TGTGCCAGCAGCGCCGGACTTTTGCCTGAGCAGTACTTC	CASSAGLLPEQYF
TRBV6-4	15	few	-	TRBJ2-1	TGTGCCAGCAGTGACAGGGGGGGCTCCTACAATGAGCAGTTCTTC	CASSDRGGSYNEQFF
TRBV7-9	16	-	-	TRBJ1-2	TGTGCCAGCAGCTTGGATAGGGACCTGACGGACTATGGCTACACCTTC	CASSLDRDLTDYGYTF
TRBV19	14	-	-	TRBJ1-3	TGTGCCAGTAGTACTCGGACCGAATGGAACACCATATATTTT	CASSTRTEWNTIYF
TRBV6-5	15	-	-	TRBJ2-5	TGTGCCAGCAGTCGCGACCGGACAGTAACAGAGACCCAGTACTTC	CASSRDRTVTETQYF
TRBV2	16	-	TRBD2	TRBJ2-7	TGTGCCGGCAGTGTATCTGAGGGTAGCGGGAGTTATGAGCAGTACTTC	CAGSVSEGSGSYEQYF
TRBV5-1	13	-	TRBD1	TRBJ1-1	TGCGCCAGCAGCGGGACAGGGTCGACTGAAGCTTTCTTT	CASSGTGSTEAFF
TRBV21-1	15	-	-	TRBJ1-3	TGTGCCAGCAGCACAGGGGATGGGTCTGGAAACACCATATATTTT	CASSTGDGSGNTIYF
TRBV28	15	-	TRBD1	TRBJ2-1	TGTGCCAGCAGTACCGGACAGGGGGCGTTTTATGAGCAGTTCTTC	CASSTGQGAFYEQFF
TRBV6-5	13	once	-	TRBJ1-4	TGTGCCAGTTCGGAGATCGCGGATGAAAAACTGTTTTTT	CASSEIADEKLFF
TRBV20-1	10	-	-	TRBJ2-7	TGCAGTCCCAGGGGCTTTGAGCAGTACTTC	CSPRGFEQYF
TRBV7-2	15	-	TRBD1	TRBJ2-7	TGTGCCAGCAGCTTAGCCGGACAGGGTCTCTACGAGCAGTACTTC	CASSLAGQGLYEQYF
TRBV4-3	13	few	-	TRBJ1-1	TGCGCCAGCAGCCAAGATCGGGACACTGAAGCTTTCTTT	CASSQDRDTEAFF
TRBV19	12	-	-	TRBJ1-1	TGTGCCAGTAGTATACAAACAGGCGAAGCTTTCTTT	CASSIQTGEAFF
TRBV10-3	15	-	-	TRBJ2-5	TGTGCCATCAGTGAGTCCGGAGTTATCTCGGAGACCCAGTACTTC	CAISESGVISETQYF
TRBV6-4	16	-	TRBD1	TRBJ2-2	TGTGCCAGCAGTGGCACAGGACAGGGGAACACCGGGGAGCTGTTTTTT	CASSGTGQGNTGELFF
TRBV30	13	-	-	TRBJ1-2	TGTGCCTGGAGTGATGGGCTCACTTATGGCTACACCTTC	CAWSDGLTYGYTF
TRBV19	15	-	TRBD1	TRBJ2-3	TGTGCCAGTAGTCTTCGGACAGGGGGCACAGATACGCAGTATTTT	CASSLRTGGTDTQYF
TRBV10-3	14	once	-	TRBJ2-2	TGTGCCATCAGTGGCGGGGCGAACACCGGGGAGCTGTTTTTT	CAISGGANTGELFF
TRBV28	16	-	-	TRBJ1-4	TGTGCCAGCAGTTTTGACCTCCTCTCAACTAATGAAAAACTGTTTTTT	CASSFDLLSTNEKLFF
TRBV7-9	14	-	TRBD1	TRBJ1-2	TGTGCCAGCAGCCCCTACGACGGACAGGAGGGCTACACCTTC	CASSPYDGQEGYTF
TRBV16	14	few	-	TRBJ1-2	TGTGCCAGCAGCCACCGTTCGGCCGACTATGGCTACACCTTC	CASSHRSADYGYTF
TRBV27	15	-	-	TRBJ2-5	TGTGCCAGCAGTTTCGGTTTGGGGGGCCAAGAGACCCAGTACTTC	CASSFGLGGQETQYF